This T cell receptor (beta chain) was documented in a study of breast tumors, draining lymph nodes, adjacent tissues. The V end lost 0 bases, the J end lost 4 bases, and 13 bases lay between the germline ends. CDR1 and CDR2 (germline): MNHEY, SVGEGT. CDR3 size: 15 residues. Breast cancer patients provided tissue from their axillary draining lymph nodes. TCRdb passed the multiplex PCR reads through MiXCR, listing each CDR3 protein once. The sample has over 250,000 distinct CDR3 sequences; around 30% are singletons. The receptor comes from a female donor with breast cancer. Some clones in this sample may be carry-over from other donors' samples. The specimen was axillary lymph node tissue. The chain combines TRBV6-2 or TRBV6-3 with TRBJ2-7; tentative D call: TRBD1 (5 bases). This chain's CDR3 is CASSYSGQGDYEQYF. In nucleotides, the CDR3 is TGTGCCAGCAGTTACTCCGGACAAGGTGATTACGAGCAGTACTTC.